The rows below give T cell receptor beta chains drawn from one sample of a study of T cells after yellow fever vaccination. MiXCR was run by TCRdb on the 5' RACE reads, yielding one entry per CDR3 protein. Of 450,000 to 650,000 distinct CDR3 sequences in the sample, about 14% were seen once. The specimen comprised PBMCs, sampled on the day of the yellow fever booster vaccination. These receptor sequences come from a man aged 30 to 45 who received the YFV17D yellow fever vaccine. The CDR3 runs from the conserved cysteine through the conserved F or W. The order of the fields is clone size, J gene, D gene, V gene, CDR3 DNA, CDR3 protein. D genes are given only for firm matches. The size field is filled for only some rows; it gives once, few, many or a size class.

>NA|TRBJ2-7|NA|TRBV11-2
TGTGCCAGCAGCCTTAGAGGGGGGAAATCCTCCTACGAGCAGTACTTC
CASSLRGGKSSYEQYF
>NA|TRBJ2-7|NA|TRBV20-1
TGCAGTGCTAGAGTCGGTTACTCCTACGAGCAGTACTTC
CSARVGYSYEQYF
>NA|TRBJ2-1|TRBD2|TRBV20-1
TGCAGTGCAATCACTAGCGCCGAATTCTACGAGCAGTTCTTC
CSAITSAEFYEQFF
>many|TRBJ2-7|TRBD1|TRBV18
TGTGCCAGCTCACCTCCGACAGGGGTATACGAGCAGTACTTC
CASSPPTGVYEQYF
>NA|TRBJ2-5|NA|TRBV7-2
TGTGCCAGCAGCCTACCCGGGACAAGGGAGACCCAGTACTTC
CASSLPGTRETQYF
>once|TRBJ2-2|TRBD2|TRBV11-1
TGTGCCAGCAACTTAGGACTAGCGGGAGGGCTAGACACCGGGGAGCTGTTTTTT
CASNLGLAGGLDTGELFF
>NA|TRBJ1-4|TRBD1|TRBV29-1
TGCAGCGTTTATACAGGGGGAAATGAAAAACTGTTTTTT
CSVYTGGNEKLFF
>NA|TRBJ2-2|NA|TRBV19
TGTGCCAGTATCCAGGGAAACACCGGGGAGCTGTTTTTT
CASIQGNTGELFF
>few|TRBJ1-1|TRBD1|TRBV20-1
TGCAGTGCTAGACGACAGGGGGCCGGCACTGAAGCTTTCTTT
CSARRQGAGTEAFF
>once|TRBJ2-1|TRBD2|TRBV7-9
TGTGCCAGCAGCTTAAGGGGAGGGGCCTACAATGAGCAGTTCTTC
CASSLRGGAYNEQFF
>many|TRBJ2-1|TRBD1|TRBV28
TGTGCCAGCAGCAACGGACAGGCCTTACAGCAGTTCTTC
CASSNGQALQQFF
>NA|TRBJ2-1|TRBD2|TRBV15
TGTGCCACCAGCAGAGGAGGTAGCGGGAGTAGTAATGAGCAGTTCTTC
CATSRGGSGSSNEQFF
>few|TRBJ2-7|NA|TRBV2
TGTGCCAGCAATCAGGGGCTCGGCGAGCAGTACTTC
CASNQGLGEQYF
>NA|TRBJ2-5|TRBD2|TRBV5-4
TGTGCCAGCGCTAAGACAAGGACTAGCGGGAGTTTCCAAGAGACCCAGTACTTC
CASAKTRTSGSFQETQYF
>few|TRBJ2-2|NA|TRBV12-3/TRBV12-4
TGTGCCAGCAGTTTAATAGGAGGCAGTACCGGGGAGCTGTTTTTT
CASSLIGGSTGELFF
>few|TRBJ2-3|NA|TRBV5-1
TGCGCCAGCAGCTCCCGGGGCCATCTCACAGATACGCAGTATTTT
CASSSRGHLTDTQYF
>few|TRBJ1-5|TRBD1|TRBV15
TGTGCCACCAGCAGAAGACAGGGCCATAATCAGCCCCAGCATTTT
CATSRRQGHNQPQHF
>few|TRBJ2-3|NA|TRBV2
TGTGCCAGCTTGTGGATCAGAGGCACAGATACGCAGTATTTT
CASLWIRGTDTQYF
>NA|TRBJ2-7|TRBD1|TRBV9
TGTGCCAGCAGCGGGACAGGGAGCGAGCAGTACTTC
CASSGTGSEQYF
>few|TRBJ2-7|TRBD1|TRBV7-9
TGTGCCAGCAGCTTAAAGGGACAGGGGCACGAGCAGTACTTC
CASSLKGQGHEQYF
>NA|TRBJ2-7|NA|TRBV20-1
TGCAGTGCTGAAGGGACGGAGAACTACGAGCAGTACTTC
CSAEGTENYEQYF
>NA|TRBJ2-7|NA|TRBV10-3
TGTGCCATCAGTGAGCCCCACGCCGGGAGTGCAGGGAGCGAGCAGTACTTC
CAISEPHAGSAGSEQYF
>NA|TRBJ2-1|TRBD2|TRBV7-6
TGTGCCAGCAGCTCCTGGACTAGCGGGTCCTACAATGAGCAGTTCTTC
CASSSWTSGSYNEQFF
>few|TRBJ1-6|NA|TRBV10-3
TGTGCCATCAGTGATAGAGGTTCGGTTGGATATAATTCACCCCTCCACTTT
CAISDRGSVGYNSPLHF
>NA|TRBJ2-7|NA|TRBV29-1
TGCAGCTCACTAGCCTACGAGCAGTACTTC
CSSLAYEQYF
>many|TRBJ2-2|NA|TRBV9
TGTGCCAGCAGCGTAGCTGCCGGGTCCGGGGAGCTGTTTTTT
CASSVAAGSGELFF
>few|TRBJ2-7|NA|TRBV2
TGTGCCAGCAGTGGGACGTCCGCGGGGCAGTACTTC
CASSGTSAGQYF
>few|TRBJ2-5|TRBD1|TRBV6-9
TGTGCCAGCAGTTATACACGGTGGACAGGGGTCGGTCAAGAGACCCAGTACTTC
CASSYTRWTGVGQETQYF
>few|TRBJ2-3|NA|TRBV25-1
TGTGCCAGCAGTGATAGAAACGGAGATACGCAGTATTTT
CASSDRNGDTQYF
>NA|TRBJ2-1|TRBD2|TRBV7-2
TGTGCCAGCAGCTTAGCAGGCGGGAGGGCCTGGAATGAGCAGTTCTTC
CASSLAGGRAWNEQFF
>few|TRBJ2-3|TRBD1|TRBV7-3
TGTGCCAGCAGCTTAAATGCCCAGGGGGCATGGGATACGCAGTATTTT
CASSLNAQGAWDTQYF
>NA|TRBJ2-3|TRBD1|TRBV5-1
TGCGCCAGCACCTTAGGGACAGGGGTGACAGATACGCAGTATTTT
CASTLGTGVTDTQYF
>NA|TRBJ2-7|NA|TRBV5-6
TGTGCCAGCAGCGCACGAAGCTACGAGCAGTACTTC
CASSARSYEQYF
>few|TRBJ2-1|NA|TRBV5-5
TGTGCCAGCAGCTTAATGGCTCGAGGGAATGAGCAGTTCTTC
CASSLMARGNEQFF
>NA|TRBJ2-1|TRBD2|TRBV24-1
TGTGCCACCAGTGGTGGGACTAGCGGGAGAATAAATGAGCAGTTCTTC
CATSGGTSGRINEQFF
>NA|TRBJ2-7|TRBD2|TRBV5-4
TGTGCCAGCAGCAGGGGACTAGCGGAGTACGAGCAGTACTTC
CASSRGLAEYEQYF
>few|TRBJ2-2|TRBD2|TRBV2
TGTGCCAGCAGGGGACTAGCGGGAGGAACAACCGGGGAGCTGTTTTTT
CASRGLAGGTTGELFF
>NA|TRBJ2-5|TRBD2|TRBV20-1
TGCAGTGCTTCATTAGCGGGACTCCAAGAGACCCAGTACTTC
CSASLAGLQETQYF
>NA|TRBJ2-7|TRBD2|TRBV20-1
TGCAGTGCTAGAGATCGGGCGGGACTAGCGATAACCTACGAGCAGTACTTC
CSARDRAGLAITYEQYF
>NA|TRBJ1-1|NA|TRBV29-1
TGCAGCGTTGGCCTATCAAGAAACACTGAAGCTTTCTTT
CSVGLSRNTEAFF
>NA|TRBJ2-1|TRBD2|TRBV6-1
TGTGCCAGCAGCCGACTAGCGGGAGGCCTTGAGCAGTTCTTC
CASSRLAGGLEQFF
>NA|TRBJ2-7|NA|TRBV7-9
TGTGCCAGCAGCTCAGAGATGTCCGAGCAGTACTTC
CASSSEMSEQYF
>few|TRBJ2-7|TRBD2|TRBV7-2
TGTGCCAGCCGTCCGGCTAGCGGCTACGAGCAGTACTTC
CASRPASGYEQYF
>NA|TRBJ2-3|NA|TRBV20-1
TGCAGTGCTAGAGGGGACCCTAGCACAGATACGCAGTATTTT
CSARGDPSTDTQYF
>few|TRBJ2-4|NA|TRBV2
TGTGCCAGCAGTGGCGACAGAGACATTCAGTACTTC
CASSGDRDIQYF
>NA|TRBJ2-3|NA|TRBV4-2
TGTGCCAGCAGCCAAGATTCCGGGCTTTCGACAGATACGCAGTATTTT
CASSQDSGLSTDTQYF
>NA|TRBJ2-5|NA|TRBV29-1
TGCAGCTCTCGTCCTCACTCGTTCCAAGAGACCCAGTACTTC
CSSRPHSFQETQYF
>NA|TRBJ2-1|NA|TRBV2
TGTGCCAGCAGTGAAGAGCGGAGCTCCTACAATGAGCAGTTCTTC
CASSEERSSYNEQFF
>NA|TRBJ2-3|TRBD1|TRBV5-1
TGCGCCAGCCAGCAGCAAGGGACAGGCTTGCTCACAGATACGCAGTATTTT
CASQQQGTGLLTDTQYF
>many|TRBJ2-5|NA|TRBV6-5
TGTGCCAGCAGTTACCGTAAATTCACGGGGACCCAGTACTTC
CASSYRKFTGTQYF
>NA|TRBJ2-3|NA|TRBV14
TGTGCCAGCAGCCGGCGGGGGACAGGCCCTTTGGTCACAGATACGCAGTATTTT
CASSRRGTGPLVTDTQYF
>few|TRBJ2-1|NA|TRBV12-3/TRBV12-4
TGTGCCAGCAGCGAGCTGGGGGAGCTCGATTCTTCGGGCTACAATGAGCAGTTCTTC
CASSELGELDSSGYNEQFF
>many|TRBJ1-4|TRBD1|TRBV5-1
TGCGCCAGCAGCATAGGACAGGGAGCAACTAATGAAAAACTGTTTTTT
CASSIGQGATNEKLFF
>few|TRBJ2-2|TRBD2|TRBV5-4
TGTGCCAGCAGCTTGGAGGGACTAGCGGGAAACACCGGGGAGCTGTTTTTT
CASSLEGLAGNTGELFF
>many|TRBJ2-2|NA|TRBV7-6
TGTGCCAGCAGCGGTTCCGGGGAGCTGTTTTTT
CASSGSGELFF
>many|TRBJ2-3|NA|TRBV19
TGTGCCAGTAGTATAGATCCCGCCAGCTCAGATACGCAGTATTTT
CASSIDPASSDTQYF
>few|TRBJ2-5|NA|TRBV7-9
TGTGCCAGCACCATCAGAGGGGCGGTGGAGACCCAGTACTTC
CASTIRGAVETQYF